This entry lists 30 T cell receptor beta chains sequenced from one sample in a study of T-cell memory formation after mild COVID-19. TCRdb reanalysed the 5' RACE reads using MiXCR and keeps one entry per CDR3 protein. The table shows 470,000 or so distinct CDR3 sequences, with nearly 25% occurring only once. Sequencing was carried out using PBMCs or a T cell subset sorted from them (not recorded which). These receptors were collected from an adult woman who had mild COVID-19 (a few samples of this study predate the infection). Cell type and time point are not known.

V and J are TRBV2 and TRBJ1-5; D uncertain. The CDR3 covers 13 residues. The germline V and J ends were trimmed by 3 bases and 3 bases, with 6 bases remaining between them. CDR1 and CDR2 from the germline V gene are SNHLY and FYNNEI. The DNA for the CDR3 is TGTGCCAGCAGTGAGGGTCCCAATCAGCCCCAGCATTTT. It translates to CASSEGPNQPQHF.

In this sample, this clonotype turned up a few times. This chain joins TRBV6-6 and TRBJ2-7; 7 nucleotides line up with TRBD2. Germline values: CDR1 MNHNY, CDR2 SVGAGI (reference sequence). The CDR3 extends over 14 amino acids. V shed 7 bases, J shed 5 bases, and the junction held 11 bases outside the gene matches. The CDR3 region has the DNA TGTGCCAGCACCCTGGCGGGAGAGGTCCACGAGCAGTACTTC. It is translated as CASTLAGEVHEQYF.

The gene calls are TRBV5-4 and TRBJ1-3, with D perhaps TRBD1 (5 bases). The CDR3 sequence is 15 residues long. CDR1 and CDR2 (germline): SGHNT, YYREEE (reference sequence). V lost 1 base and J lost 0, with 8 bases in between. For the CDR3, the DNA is TGTGCCAGCAGCTTGCAGGGTATCTCTGGAAACACCATATATTTT. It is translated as CASSLQGISGNTIYF.

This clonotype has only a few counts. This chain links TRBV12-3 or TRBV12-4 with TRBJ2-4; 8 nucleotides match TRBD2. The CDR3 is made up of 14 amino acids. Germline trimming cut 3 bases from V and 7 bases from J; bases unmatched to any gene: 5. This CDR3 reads CASSFSGVGNIQYF. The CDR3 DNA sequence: TGTGCCAGCAGTTTTAGCGGGGTGGGGAACATTCAGTACTTC.

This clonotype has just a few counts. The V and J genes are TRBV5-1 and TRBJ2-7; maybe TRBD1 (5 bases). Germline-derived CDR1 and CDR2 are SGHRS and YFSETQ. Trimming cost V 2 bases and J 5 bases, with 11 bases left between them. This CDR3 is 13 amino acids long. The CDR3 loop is CASSFAVGDEQYF. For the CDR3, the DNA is TGCGCCAGCAGCTTCGCCGTAGGGGACGAGCAGTACTTC. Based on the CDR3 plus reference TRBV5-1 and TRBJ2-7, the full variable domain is KAGVTQTPRYLIKTRGQQVTLSCSPISGHRSVSWYQQTPGQGLQFLFEYFSETQRNKGNFPGRFSGRQFSNSRSEMNVSTLELGDSALYLCASSFAVGDEQYFGPGTRLTVT.

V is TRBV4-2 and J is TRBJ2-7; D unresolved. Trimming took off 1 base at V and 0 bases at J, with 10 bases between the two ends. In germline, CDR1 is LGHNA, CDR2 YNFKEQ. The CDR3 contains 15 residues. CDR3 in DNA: TGTGCCAGCAGCCAAGGCCAGGATAGCTCCTACGAGCAGTACTTC. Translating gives CASSQGQDSSYEQYF.

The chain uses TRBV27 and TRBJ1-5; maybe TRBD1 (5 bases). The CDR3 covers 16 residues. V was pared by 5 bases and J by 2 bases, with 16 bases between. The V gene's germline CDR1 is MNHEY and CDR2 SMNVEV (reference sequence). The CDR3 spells CASSPIGGSGNQPQHF. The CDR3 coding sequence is TGTGCCAGCAGTCCTATCGGGGGAAGTGGCAATCAGCCCCAGCATTTT.

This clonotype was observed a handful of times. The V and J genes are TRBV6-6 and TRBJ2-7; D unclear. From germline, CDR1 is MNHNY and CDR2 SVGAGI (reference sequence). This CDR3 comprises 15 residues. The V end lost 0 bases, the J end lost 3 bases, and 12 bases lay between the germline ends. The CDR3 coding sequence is TGTGCCAGCAGTTACTCGAGGCAAAGAAACTACGAGCAGTACTTC. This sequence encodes CASSYSRQRNYEQYF.

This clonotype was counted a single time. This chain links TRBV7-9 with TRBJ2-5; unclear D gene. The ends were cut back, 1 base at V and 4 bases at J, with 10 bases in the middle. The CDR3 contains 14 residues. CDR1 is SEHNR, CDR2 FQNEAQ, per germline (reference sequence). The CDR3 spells CASSLGGLRETQYF. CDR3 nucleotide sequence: TGTGCCAGCAGCTTAGGGGGTTTAAGAGAGACCCAGTACTTC.

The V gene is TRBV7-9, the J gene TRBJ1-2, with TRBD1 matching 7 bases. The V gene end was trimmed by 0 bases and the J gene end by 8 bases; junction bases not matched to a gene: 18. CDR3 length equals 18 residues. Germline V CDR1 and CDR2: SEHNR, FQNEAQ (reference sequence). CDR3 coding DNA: TGTGCCAGCAGCTTAGCCTTCCCCGGGACAGCCTACCAATGGGGCTACACCTTC. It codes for CASSLAFPGTAYQWGYTF.

Here the CDR3 reads CSARPGTSEAFF. The CDR3, as DNA: TGCAGTGCTAGGCCCGGGACATCTGAAGCTTTCTTT. The J gene is TRBJ1-1, the V gene TRBV20-1, with TRBD1 as a possible D gene (6 bases). The length of the CDR3 is 12 residues. V was shortened by 3 bases and J by 6 bases, with 11 bases between the two germline ends. Germline V lookup: CDR1 DFQATT, CDR2 SNEGSKA (reference sequence).

The CDR3 is CASSPSPGPWRETQYF. DNA for the CDR3: TGTGCCAGCAGTCCCTCCCCGGGACCCTGGAGGGAGACCCAGTACTTC. The chain links TRBV27 to TRBJ2-5; D could derive from TRBD1 or TRBD2 (5 bases each). CDR3 size: 16 residues. The V gene's germline CDR1 is MNHEY and CDR2 SMNVEV (reference sequence). Trimming left V 5 bases short and J 5 bases short, with 21 bases between.

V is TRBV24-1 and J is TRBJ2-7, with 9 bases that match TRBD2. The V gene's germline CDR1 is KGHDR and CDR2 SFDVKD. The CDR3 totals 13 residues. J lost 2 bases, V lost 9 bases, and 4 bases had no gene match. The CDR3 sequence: CATGSSGTYEQYF. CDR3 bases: TGTGCCACCGGATCTAGCGGGACCTACGAGCAGTACTTC.

The CDR3 sequence: CASSREKDGYTF. CDR3 nucleotides: TGTGCCAGCAGTCGGGAAAAGGATGGCTACACCTTC. V usage is TRBV2 and J usage is TRBJ1-2, with unresolved D. V dropped 5 bases and J dropped 6 bases, with 10 bases sitting between them. CDR1 and CDR2 from the germline V gene are SNHLY and FYNNEI. CDR3 length: 12 amino acids.

The CDR3 protein is CASSVEDRAYGYTF. The DNA of the CDR3 is TGTGCCAGCAGCGTAGAGGACAGGGCCTATGGCTACACCTTC. The genes are TRBV9 and TRBJ1-2; 8 bases are shared with TRBD1. CDR3 size: 14 residues. V gave up 0 bases and J gave up 4 bases; unmatched junction bases: 2. Looked up from germline, CDR1 is SGDLS and CDR2 is YYNGEE.

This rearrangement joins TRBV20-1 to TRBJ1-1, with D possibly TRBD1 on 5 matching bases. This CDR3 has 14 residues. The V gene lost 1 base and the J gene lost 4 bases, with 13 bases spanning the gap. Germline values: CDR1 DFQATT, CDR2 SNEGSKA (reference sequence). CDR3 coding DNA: TGCAGTGCTAGAGCTGGGGAGGGGACCACTGAAGCTTTCTTT. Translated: CSARAGEGTTEAFF.

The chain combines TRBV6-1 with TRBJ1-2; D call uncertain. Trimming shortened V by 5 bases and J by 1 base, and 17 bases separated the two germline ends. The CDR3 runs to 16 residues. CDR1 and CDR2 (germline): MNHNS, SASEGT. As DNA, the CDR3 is TGTGCCAGCAGTCGACCCGAGGGAAGACTTAACTATGGCTACACCTTC. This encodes CASSRPEGRLNYGYTF.

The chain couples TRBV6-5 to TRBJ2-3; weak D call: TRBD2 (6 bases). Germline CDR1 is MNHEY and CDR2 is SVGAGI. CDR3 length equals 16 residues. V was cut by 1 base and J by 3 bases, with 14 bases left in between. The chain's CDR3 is CASSYWGRRDTDTQYF. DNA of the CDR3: TGTGCCAGCAGTTACTGGGGCAGGAGGGATACAGATACGCAGTATTTT.

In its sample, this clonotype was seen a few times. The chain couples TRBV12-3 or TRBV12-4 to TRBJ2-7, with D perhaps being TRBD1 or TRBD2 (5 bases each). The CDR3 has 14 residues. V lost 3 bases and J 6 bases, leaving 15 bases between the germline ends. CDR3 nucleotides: TGTGCCAGCAGTTTTGAACGGCACGGGACCGAGCAGTACTTC. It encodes CASSFERHGTEQYF.

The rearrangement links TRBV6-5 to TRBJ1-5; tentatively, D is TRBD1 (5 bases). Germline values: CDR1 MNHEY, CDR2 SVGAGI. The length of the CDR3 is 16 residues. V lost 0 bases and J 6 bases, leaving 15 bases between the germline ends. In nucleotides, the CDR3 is TGTGCCAGCAGTTACTCGGGACCAAAGTTAGGTCAGCCCCAGCATTTT. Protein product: CASSYSGPKLGQPQHF.

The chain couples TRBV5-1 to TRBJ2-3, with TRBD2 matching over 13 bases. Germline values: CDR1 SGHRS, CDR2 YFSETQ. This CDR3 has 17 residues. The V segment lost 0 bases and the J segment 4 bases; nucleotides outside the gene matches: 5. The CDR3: CASSLDGLAGVSDTQYF. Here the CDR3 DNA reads TGCGCCAGCAGCTTGGACGGACTAGCGGGAGTGTCAGATACGCAGTATTTT. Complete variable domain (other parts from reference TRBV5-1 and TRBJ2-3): KAGVTQTPRYLIKTRGQQVTLSCSPISGHRSVSWYQQTPGQGLQFLFEYFSETQRNKGNFPGRFSGRQFSNSRSEMNVSTLELGDSALYLCASSLDGLAGVSDTQYFGPGTRLTVL.

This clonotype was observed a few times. The CDR3 here is CASSGGLAGNGEQYF. In nucleotides, the CDR3 is TGTGCCAGCAGTGGGGGACTAGCGGGAAACGGCGAGCAGTACTTC. This sequence joins TRBV25-1 and TRBJ2-7; TRBD2 matches 13 bases. Germline CDR1 reads MGHDK; CDR2 reads SYGVNS. J was trimmed by 6 bases and V by 4 bases; bases with no gene match: 6. CDR3 length equals 15 residues.

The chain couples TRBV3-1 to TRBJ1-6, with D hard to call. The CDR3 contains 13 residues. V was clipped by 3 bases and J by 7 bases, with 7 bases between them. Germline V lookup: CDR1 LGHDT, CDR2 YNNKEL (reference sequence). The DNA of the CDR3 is TGTGCCAGCAGCCAGAGGGAAAATTCACCCCTCCACTTT. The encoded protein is CASSQRENSPLHF.

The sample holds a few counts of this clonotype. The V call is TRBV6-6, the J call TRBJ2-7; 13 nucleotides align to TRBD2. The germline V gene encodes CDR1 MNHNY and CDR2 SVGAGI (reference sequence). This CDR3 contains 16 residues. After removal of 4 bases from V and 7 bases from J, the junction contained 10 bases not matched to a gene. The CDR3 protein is CASSSDGTSGIVEQYF. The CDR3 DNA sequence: TGTGCCAGCAGTTCCGACGGGACTAGCGGGATAGTTGAGCAGTACTTC.

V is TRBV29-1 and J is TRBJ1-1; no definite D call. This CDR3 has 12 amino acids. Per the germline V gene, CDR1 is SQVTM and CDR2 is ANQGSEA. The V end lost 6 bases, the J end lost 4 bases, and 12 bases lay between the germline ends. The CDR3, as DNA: TGCAGCGTGCGGGATGAAGCCACTGAAGCTTTCTTT. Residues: CSVRDEATEAFF.

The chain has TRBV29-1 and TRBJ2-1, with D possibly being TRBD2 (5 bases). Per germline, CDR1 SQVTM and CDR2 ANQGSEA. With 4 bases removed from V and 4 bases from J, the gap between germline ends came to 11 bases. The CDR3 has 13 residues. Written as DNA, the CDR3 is TGCAGCGTTGTAAGGGCGGGTTACAATGAGCAGTTCTTC. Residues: CSVVRAGYNEQFF.

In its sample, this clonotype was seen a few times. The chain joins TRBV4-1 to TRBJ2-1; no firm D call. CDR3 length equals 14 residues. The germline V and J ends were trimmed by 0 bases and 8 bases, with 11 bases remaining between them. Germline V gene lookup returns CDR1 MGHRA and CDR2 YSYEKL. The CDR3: CASSQDPGLDEQFF. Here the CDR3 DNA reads TGCGCCAGCAGCCAAGATCCCGGGCTGGATGAGCAGTTCTTC.

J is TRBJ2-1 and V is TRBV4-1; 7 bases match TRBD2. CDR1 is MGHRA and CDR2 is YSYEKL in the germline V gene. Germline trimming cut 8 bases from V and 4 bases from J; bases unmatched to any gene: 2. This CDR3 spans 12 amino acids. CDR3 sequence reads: CASGLVYNEQFF. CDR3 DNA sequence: TGCGCCAGCGGACTAGTTTACAATGAGCAGTTCTTC.

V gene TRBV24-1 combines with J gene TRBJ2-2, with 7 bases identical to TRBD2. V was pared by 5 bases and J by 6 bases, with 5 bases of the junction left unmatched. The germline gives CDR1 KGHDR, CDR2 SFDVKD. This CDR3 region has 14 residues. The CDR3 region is CATSARGVPGELFF. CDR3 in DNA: TGTGCCACCAGTGCTCGGGGGGTTCCCGGGGAGCTGTTTTTT.

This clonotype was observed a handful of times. CDR3 DNA: TGCGCCAGCAGGCAGGTCGAGACTACCTTTTTCTCCTACGAGCAGTACTTC. Translation: CASRQVETTFFSYEQYF. This chain uses TRBV5-1 with TRBJ2-7, with D perhaps matching TRBD2 (5 bases). Trimming shortened V by 5 bases and J by 0 bases, and 21 bases separated the two germline ends. Germline CDR1 is SGHRS and CDR2 is YFSETQ. The CDR3 has 17 residues.